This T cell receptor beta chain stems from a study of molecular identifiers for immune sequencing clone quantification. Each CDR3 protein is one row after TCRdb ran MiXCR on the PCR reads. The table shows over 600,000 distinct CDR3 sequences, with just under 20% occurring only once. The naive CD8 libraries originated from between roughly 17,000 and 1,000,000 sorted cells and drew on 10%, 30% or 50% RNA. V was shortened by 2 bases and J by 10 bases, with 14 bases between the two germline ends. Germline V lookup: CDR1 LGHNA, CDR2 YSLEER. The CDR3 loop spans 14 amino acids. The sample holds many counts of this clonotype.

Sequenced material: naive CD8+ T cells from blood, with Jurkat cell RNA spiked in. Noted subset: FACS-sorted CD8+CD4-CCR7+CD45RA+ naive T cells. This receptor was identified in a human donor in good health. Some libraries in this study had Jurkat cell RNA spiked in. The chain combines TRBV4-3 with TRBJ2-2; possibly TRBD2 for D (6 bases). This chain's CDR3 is CASSQSDYLAELFF. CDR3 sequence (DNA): TGCGCCAGCAGCCAATCGGACTACTTAGCGGAGCTGTTTTTT.